This TCR beta chain was profiled in a study of control samples from healthy donors and cancer patients. The method was immunoSEQ multiplex PCR; TCRdb's version includes in-frame clones alone and lacks a portion of them. Here the sample spans 150,000 to 200,000 clones, around 88% being singletons. This clone was seen a handful of times. Germline V gene sequence: CDR1 SEHNR, CDR2 FQNEAQ (reference sequence). The CDR3 runs to 15 residues. V was clipped by 5 bases and J by 0 bases; unmatched bases: 6. The chain is built from TRBV7-9 and TRBJ1-1, with TRBD1 identical over 7 bases. The sample consisted of blood. The receptor was isolated from a woman younger than 45 in good health. The CDR3 loop reads CASSPLTGLNTEAFF. In DNA, the CDR3 is TGTGCCAGCAGCCCTCTGACAGGGCTGAACACTGAAGCTTTCTTT.